This T cell receptor beta chain was sequenced in a study of blood T cell repertoires in COVID-19. Study at large: The origin of the acute and convalescent COVID-19 samples was the United States, Italy and Spain.

Clones were sequenced by immunoSEQ multiplex PCR, and TCRdb holds only the in-frame ones, with some missing. The sample records 170,000 or so clones, approximately 88% being singletons. During active infection, Seattle patients enrolled and were then monitored through disease. Material for sequencing was peripheral blood. This receptor was obtained from a woman between 40 and 50 years old with COVID-19, enrolled during active disease.

CDR3 sequence: CASSALRRRGGSGEQFF. CDR3 sequence (DNA): TGTGCCAGCAGCGCGCTCCGACGGCGGGGGGGCAGCGGTGAGCAGTTCTTC. This chain connects TRBV9 to TRBJ2-1; TRBD2 aligns across 9 bases. V lost 3 bases to trimming and J lost 9 bases; unmatched junction nucleotides: 16. The CDR3 length is 17 residues. Germline V CDR1 and CDR2: SGDLS, YYNGEE. The entire variable domain, with the rest obtained from reference TRBV9 and TRBJ2-1, is as follows: DSGVTQTPKHLITATGQRVTLRCSPRSGDLSVYWYQQSLDQGLQFLIQYYNGEERAKGNILERFSAQQFPDLHSELNLSSLELGDSALYFCASSALRRRGGSGEQFFGPGTRLTVL.